What follows are 30 T cell receptor beta chains derived from one specimen sequenced in a study of cytomegalovirus exposure and HLA in healthy donors. 13 Jbeta primers and 60 Vbeta primers were used for the PCR. This table comes from immunoSEQ multiplex PCR, and its TCRdb copy is limited to in-frame clones, with some not included. The sample lists around 170,000 clones, over 80% occurring once. Sequencing was performed on PBMCs. The receptors stem from a middle-aged man in good health and CMV-seropositive.

This rearrangement joins TRBV28 to TRBJ1-1; tentative D call: TRBD1 (6 bases). CDR1 is MDHEN and CDR2 is SYDVKM in the germline V gene. The CDR3 is 12 amino acids. The V and J ends lost 9 bases and 1 base respectively, with 9 bases between them. CDR3 amino acids: CASEGQNTEAFF. The CDR3 DNA reads TGTGCCAGTGAGGGACAGAACACTGAAGCTTTCTTT. The full variable domain, rest sourced from reference TRBV28 and TRBJ1-1, is DVKVTQSSRYLVKRTGEKVFLECVQDMDHENMFWYRQDPGLGLRLIYFSYDVKMKEKGDIPEGYSVSREKKERFSLILESASTNQTSMYLCASEGQNTEAFFGQGTRLTVV.

Worth noting for this clone: Other DNA variants within this sample encode the same CDR3. The chain is built from TRBV5-3 and TRBJ1-1, with D possibly matching TRBD1 (5 bases). TRBV5-3 counts as an open reading frame of uncertain function. This CDR3 has 16 amino acids. Trimming left V 5 bases short and J 3 bases short, with 20 bases between. The CDR3 sequence is CARSPPRAGPDTEAFF. In DNA, the CDR3 is TGTGCCAGAAGTCCTCCTAGGGCGGGACCGGACACTGAAGCTTTCTTT.

This chain links TRBV7-9 with TRBJ2-2; 8 nucleotides agree with TRBD2. J lost 5 bases, V lost 5 bases, and 10 bases had no gene match. Germline CDR1 SEHNR, CDR2 FQNEAQ (reference sequence). The CDR3 runs 16 residues. CDR3 in amino acids: CASSSFGGASTGELFF. DNA for the CDR3: TGTGCCAGCAGCAGCTTCGGGGGGGCCTCGACCGGGGAGCTGTTTTTT.

This rearrangement joins TRBV30 to TRBJ1-1; 7 bases are shared with TRBD1. The CDR3 is 13 amino acids. Trimming at V came to 5 bases and at J to 4 bases, leaving 7 bases not matched to a gene. Germline CDR1 reads GTSNPN; CDR2 reads SVGIG (reference sequence). The CDR3: CAWSTGPGTEAFF. The CDR3 DNA sequence: TGTGCCTGGTCGACAGGGCCTGGCACTGAAGCTTTCTTT.

The genes are TRBV19 and TRBJ2-2, with TRBD1 as a possible D gene (5 bases). CDR1 and CDR2 (germline): LNHDA, SQIVND (reference sequence). The CDR3 has 15 amino acids. Between the trimmed V and J ends, which lost 3 bases and 1 base, there was a span of 9 bases. In DNA, the CDR3 is TGTGCCAGTAGTATTTCCGGACAGAACACCGGGGAGCTGTTTTTT. Translating gives CASSISGQNTGELFF.

This chain connects TRBV2 to TRBJ2-5, with TRBD2 identical over 7 bases. Germline values: CDR1 SNHLY, CDR2 FYNNEI. V was clipped by 3 bases and J by 0 bases; unmatched bases: 4. This CDR3 spans 15 amino acids. CDR3 DNA: TGTGCCAGCAGTGAGGGGCTAGCGGACCAAGAGACCCAGTACTTC. Protein: CASSEGLADQETQYF. The whole variable domain, remainder taken from reference TRBV2 and TRBJ2-5, is EPEVTQTPSHQVTQMGQEVILRCVPISNHLYFYWYRQILGQKVEFLVSFYNNEISEKSEIFDDQFSVERPDGSNFTLKIRSTKLEDSAMYFCASSEGLADQETQYFGPGTRLLVL.

The V gene is TRBV2, the J gene TRBJ1-5, with 7 bases aligning to TRBD1. The V segment lost 5 bases and the J segment 3 bases; nucleotides outside the gene matches: 10. The length of the CDR3 is 16 residues. CDR1 and CDR2 from the germline V gene are SNHLY and FYNNEI. CDR3 bases: TGTGCCAGCAGTCGCGACAGGGTGGGGTCCAATCAGCCCCAGCATTTT. Amino acids: CASSRDRVGSNQPQHF.

The chain combines TRBV13 with TRBJ2-1; 10 bases align to TRBD2. The germline V gene has CDR1 PRHDT and CDR2 FYEKMQ (reference sequence). V lost 1 base and J lost 2; bases outside the gene matches: 2. This CDR3 is built from 16 residues. The CDR3 loop is CASSLVAGGTYNEQFF. In nucleotides, the CDR3 is TGTGCCAGCAGCTTAGTAGCGGGGGGTACCTACAATGAGCAGTTCTTC.

V and J are TRBV7-9 and TRBJ2-2, with 8 bases identical to TRBD2. V lost 5 bases and J lost 1; bases outside the gene matches: 12. Germline V gene lookup returns CDR1 SEHNR and CDR2 FQNEAQ (reference sequence). The CDR3 runs 18 residues. The CDR3 reads CASSRGVAGSRNTGELFF. The CDR3 nucleotides are TGTGCCAGCAGCCGGGGGGTAGCGGGGAGCCGGAACACCGGGGAGCTGTTTTTT.

This clone was recorded once. The chain uses TRBV7-2 and TRBJ2-1; no definite D call. This CDR3 is 17 amino acids long. V lost 6 bases and J lost 2, with 20 bases in between. CDR1 and CDR2 from the germline V gene are SGHTA and FQGNSA. Written as DNA, the CDR3 is TGTGCCAGCAGTATCCGAGTGATGTCTAGTGCCTACAATGAGCAGTTCTTC. Protein sequence: CASSIRVMSSAYNEQFF.

A word on this clone: This sample also contains other DNA sequences that code for the same CDR3. The V call is TRBV15, the J call TRBJ1-4; a weak D match, TRBD1 (6 bases). V was clipped by 0 bases and J by 3 bases, with 8 bases between them. CDR1 and CDR2 (germline): LNHNV, YYDKDF (reference sequence). This CDR3 region has 15 residues. The CDR3 coding sequence is TGTGCCACCAGCAGAGACAGGGGATCTAATGAAAAACTGTTTTTT. Translation gives CATSRDRGSNEKLFF.

The chain recombines TRBV30 with TRBJ1-2, with D possibly matching TRBD1 (6 bases). V lost 0 bases and J lost 8, with 16 bases in between. CDR3 length equals 14 residues. Germline V gene data show CDR1 as GTSNPN and CDR2 as SVGIG (reference sequence). CDR3 amino acids: CAWSVRPPRGGYTF. The CDR3 DNA follows: TGTGCCTGGAGTGTCCGGCCCCCGAGGGGGGGCTACACCTTC.

This chain uses TRBV19 with TRBJ2-2; D unresolved. V was shortened by 3 bases and J by 2 bases, with 7 bases between the two germline ends. Germline V CDR1 and CDR2: LNHDA, SQIVND (reference sequence). CDR3 length: 14 amino acids. CDR3 sequence: CASSIATNTGELFF. Here the CDR3 DNA reads TGTGCCAGTAGTATTGCCACAAACACCGGGGAGCTGTTTTTT.

In this sample, this clone turned up a few times. The chain has TRBV4-1 and TRBJ1-1; TRBD1 agrees at 7 bases. Germline V CDR1 and CDR2: MGHRA, YSYEKL. This CDR3 contains 14 residues. V shed 1 base, J shed 5 bases, and the junction held 4 bases outside the gene matches. CDR3 DNA: TGCGCCAGCAGCCAAGCAGGGGGGCGTACTGAAGCTTTCTTT. This codes for CASSQAGGRTEAFF.

The genes are TRBV11-2 and TRBJ2-2; D is unresolved. The CDR3 sequence is 14 residues long. V dropped 3 bases and J dropped 1 base, with 6 bases sitting between them. Germline CDR1 is SGHAT and CDR2 is FQNNGV. The CDR3 protein is CASSFRQNTGELFF. DNA for the CDR3: TGTGCCAGCAGCTTTAGACAGAACACCGGGGAGCTGTTTTTT.

The chain has TRBV4-1 and TRBJ2-2, with D possibly matching TRBD2 (5 bases). Germline V gene sequence: CDR1 MGHRA, CDR2 YSYEKL. The CDR3 consists of 16 residues. V shed 3 bases and J shed 4 bases, with 15 bases lying between them. The chain's CDR3 is CASSHPLGKGTGELFF. The CDR3 DNA reads as TGCGCCAGCAGCCACCCACTAGGAAAAGGCACCGGGGAGCTGTTTTTT.

This chain links TRBV9 with TRBJ1-1; D unresolved. The germline V gene has CDR1 SGDLS and CDR2 YYNGEE. Trimming pared 0 bases from V and 8 bases from J, leaving 11 bases between. The CDR3 is 13 amino acids. CDR3 sequence (DNA): TGTGCCAGCAGCGTAGCTGAAGCCTCGGAAGCTTTCTTT. The encoded protein is CASSVAEASEAFF.

V usage is TRBV7-3 and J usage is TRBJ2-7, with TRBD2 identical over 12 bases. CDR1 and CDR2 (germline): SGHTA, FQGTGA. This CDR3 spans 17 amino acids. After removal of 5 bases from V and 1 base from J, the junction contained 9 bases not matched to a gene. The CDR3 DNA is TGTGCCAGCAGCCCGACCGGGACTAGCGGGCTGTCCTACGAGCAGTACTTC. This encodes CASSPTGTSGLSYEQYF. Full variable domain (rest looked up from reference TRBV7-3 and TRBJ2-7): GAGVSQTPSNKVTEKGKYVELRCDPISGHTALYWYRQSLGQGPEFLIYFQGTGAADDSGLPNDRFFAVRPEGSVSTLKIQRTERGDSAVYLCASSPTGTSGLSYEQYFGPGTRLTVT.

The chain couples TRBV2 to TRBJ1-2, with 9 bases fitting TRBD1. CDR3 length equals 16 residues. CDR1 is SNHLY, CDR2 FYNNEI, per germline. V shed 3 bases and J 0 bases; nucleotides not matched to a gene: 5. Here the CDR3 DNA reads TGTGCCAGCAGTGAGGACAGGGGAAGAGCTAACTATGGCTACACCTTC. Its protein product is CASSEDRGRANYGYTF.

The chain uses TRBV6-6 and TRBJ1-2; 9 nucleotides line up with TRBD1. Germline CDR1 reads MNHNY; CDR2 reads SVGAGI (reference sequence). The CDR3 runs to 13 residues. Trimming took 5 bases from V and 8 from J; bases not matched to a gene: 6. The CDR3 sequence: CASSVTGGRGYTF. In nucleotides, the CDR3 is TGTGCCAGCAGTGTTACAGGGGGCCGGGGCTACACCTTC.

The chain joins TRBV6-5 to TRBJ1-5, with D possibly TRBD1 on 5 matching bases. Trimming shortened V by 6 bases and J by 4 bases, and 13 bases separated the two germline ends. Germline lookup yields CDR1 MNHEY and CDR2 SVGAGI. The CDR3 totals 14 residues. The CDR3 nucleotides read TGTGCCAGCAGGACTCATGACAGAAATCAGCCCCAGCATTTT. Its protein product is CASRTHDRNQPQHF.

The rearrangement links TRBV7-9 to TRBJ2-2, with D possibly matching TRBD2 (7 bases). Germline assignment: CDR1 SEHNR and CDR2 FQNEAQ (reference sequence). The CDR3 has 17 amino acids. V gave up 5 bases and J gave up 2 bases, with 18 bases separating them. The CDR3 DNA reads TGTGCCAGCAGCATCACCCTTGGGGGGGCCAACACCGGGGAGCTGTTTTTT. The encoded protein is CASSITLGGANTGELFF.

This chain links TRBV4-1 with TRBJ1-5; D may be TRBD1 (5 bases). This CDR3 is built from 14 residues. V lost 0 bases, J lost 7 bases, and 10 bases lay in between. Germline-derived CDR1 and CDR2 are MGHRA and YSYEKL. CDR3 sequence: CASSQDRRGQPQHF. In nucleotides, the CDR3 is TGCGCCAGCAGCCAAGATCGACGGGGGCAGCCCCAGCATTTT.

The rearrangement links TRBV5-4 to TRBJ2-7; no reliable D call. The V gene's germline CDR1 is SGHNT and CDR2 YYREEE (reference sequence). V was clipped by 3 bases and J by 0 bases, with 4 bases between them. The CDR3 has 12 residues. CDR3 loop: CASSSGSYEQYF. CDR3 sequence (DNA): TGTGCCAGCAGCTCGGGCTCCTACGAGCAGTACTTC.

The chain uses TRBV2 and TRBJ2-5, with TRBD2 as a possible D gene (7 bases). The germline gives CDR1 SNHLY, CDR2 FYNNEI. CDR3 length equals 14 residues. Trimming shortened V by 8 bases and J by 1 base, and 14 bases separated the two germline ends. CDR3: CASRGRGAQETQYF. The CDR3 DNA reads as TGTGCCAGCCGGGGGAGGGGGGCCCAAGAGACCCAGTACTTC.

The J gene is TRBJ2-7, the V gene TRBV4-1; 8 positions match TRBD1. V was clipped by 4 bases and J by 0 bases; unmatched bases: 2. This CDR3 is built from 14 residues. Germline CDR1 reads MGHRA; CDR2 reads YSYEKL. CDR3 in DNA: TGCGCCAGCAGCCCCGGGACAGGCTCCTACGAGCAGTACTTC. Its protein product is CASSPGTGSYEQYF.

This chain connects TRBV30 to TRBJ2-1; D gene unclear. Looked up from germline, CDR1 is GTSNPN and CDR2 is SVGIG (reference sequence). Between the trimmed V and J ends, which lost 0 bases and 6 bases, there was a span of 9 bases. The length of the CDR3 is 13 residues. Here the CDR3 reads CAWSVLVSNEQFF. In DNA form, the CDR3 reads TGTGCCTGGAGTGTGCTAGTGAGCAATGAGCAGTTCTTC.

The chain combines TRBV7-9 with TRBJ1-3; D might be TRBD1 (6 bases). Germline V gene sequence: CDR1 SEHNR, CDR2 FQNEAQ (reference sequence). The CDR3 extends over 16 amino acids. Trimming removed 5 bases from V and 4 bases from J, with 18 bases in between. The CDR3 bases are TGTGCCAGCAGCCTTACAGGGACAAAAGCCGGAAACACCATATATTTT. This sequence encodes CASSLTGTKAGNTIYF.

The chain links TRBV7-8 to TRBJ2-7, with D unresolved. Germline V gene lookup returns CDR1 SGHVS and CDR2 FQNEAQ. This CDR3 is 13 amino acids long. Trimming cost V 1 base and J 2 bases, with 6 bases left between them. The CDR3 DNA is TGTGCCAGCAGCTTAGTTCCGGCCTACGAGCAGTACTTC. Translation: CASSLVPAYEQYF.

The V and J genes are TRBV28 and TRBJ2-1, with D perhaps TRBD2 (5 bases). The CDR3 sequence is 17 residues long. The V gene lost 4 bases and the J gene lost 0 bases, with 16 bases spanning the gap. The germline V gene has CDR1 MDHEN and CDR2 SYDVKM. The CDR3 sequence: CASSSPGPTISYNEQFF. The CDR3 bases are TGTGCCAGCAGTTCCCCCGGACCGACTATCTCCTACAATGAGCAGTTCTTC.